This T cell receptor beta chain was recovered during a study of cytomegalovirus exposure and HLA in healthy donors. TCRdb's table, derived via immunoSEQ multiplex PCR, lists solely in-frame clones and lacks some. The sample holds about 120,000 clones; roughly nine tenths are singletons and the top ten take around 1.2%. The CDR3 is made up of 17 amino acids. The germline CDR1 and CDR2 sequences are SGHVS and FQNEAQ. The ends were cut back, 5 bases at V and 8 bases at J, with 25 bases in the middle. General study results and limits: Clusters of TCRs from the first cohort tended to co-occur in the 95 to 150 validation repertoires (as a later analysis found). Among TCR beta chains, those listed as cytomegalovirus-associated numbered fewer than 200. In vitro, a few CMV-associated chains proved specific for CMV antigens. As was reported, the classifier diagnosed cytomegalovirus status with high specificity and sensitivity.

A word on this clone: Its antigen is unidentified.

This chain links TRBV7-8 with TRBJ2-1; D is perhaps TRBD1 (6 bases). Sequenced material: PBMCs. The clonotype comes from a woman in her late teens or twenties in good health and CMV-seronegative. The DNA for the CDR3 is TGTGCCAGCAGCCCGCGACATCCGGGACACAATCTTCATGAGCAGTTCTTC. Residues: CASSPRHPGHNLHEQFF.